The TCR beta chain described here comes from a study of vaccination and CD4 T cells after COVID-19. The wider study: The convalescent population consisted of six males and four females, two of whom were of Hispanic ethnicity.

Oncomine TCR Beta short-read sequencing was applied to DNA from cultured CD4+ T cells. TCRdb ran MiXCR on the PCR reads and lists one entry per CDR3 protein. The repertoire has around 21,000 distinct CDR3 sequences, roughly 50% of them found once; the top ten carry approximately 4%. This clonotype came up a few times. Its antigen is unidentified. Treatment specified: roughly ten-day PBMC culture with coronavirus spike peptide pools or control peptides (ViraFEST assay). Recorded positive PCR dates fall between March and December 2020, preceding US Alpha, Beta and Delta variants. CDR3 length: 15 amino acids. Trimming took 7 bases from V and 6 from J; bases not matched to a gene: 7. CDR1 is SGHDT and CDR2 is YYEEEE in the germline V gene.

Sequenced: CD4+ T cells from blood, cultured in vitro. The genes are TRBV5-6 and TRBJ2-2; 12 nucleotides agree with TRBD2. This sequence was found in a human donor who had recovered from COVID-19. The CDR3 protein is CASSALAGGPGELFF. DNA of the CDR3: TGTGCCAGCTCGGCCCTAGCGGGGGGGCCCGGGGAGCTGTTTTTT.